This TCR beta chain came from a study of CD8+ T cells in alopecia areata. RNA, once extracted, was reverse transcribed into cDNA for use as the sequencing template. Clones were sequenced by immunoSEQ multiplex PCR, and TCRdb holds only the in-frame ones, with some missing. The sample has 200,000 to 250,000 clones; 50% to 60% are singletons. This CDR3 spans 13 amino acids. Between the trimmed V and J ends, which lost 8 bases and 2 bases, there was a span of 10 bases. Germline loops: CDR1 SNHLY, CDR2 FYNNEI. This TCR was recovered from a human donor with alopecia areata. The chain links TRBV2 to TRBJ1-5; no clear D gene. This material consisted of CD4+ T cells sorted from blood, taken at week 0. The CDR3 bases are TGTGCCAGCTGTCGGGAGGGCAATCAGCCCCAGCATTTT. Its protein product is CASCREGNQPQHF.